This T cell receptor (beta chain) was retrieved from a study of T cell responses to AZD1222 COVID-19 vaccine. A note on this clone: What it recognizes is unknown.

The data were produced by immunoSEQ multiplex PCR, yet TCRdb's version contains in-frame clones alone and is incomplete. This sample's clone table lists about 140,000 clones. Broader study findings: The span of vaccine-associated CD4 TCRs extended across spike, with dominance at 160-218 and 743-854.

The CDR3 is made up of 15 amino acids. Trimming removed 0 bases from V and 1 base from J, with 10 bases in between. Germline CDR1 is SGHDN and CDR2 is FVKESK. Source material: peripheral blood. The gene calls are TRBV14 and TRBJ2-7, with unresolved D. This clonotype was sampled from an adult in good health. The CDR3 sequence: CASSQDTVPSYEQYF. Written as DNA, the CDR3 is TGTGCCAGCAGCCAAGATACCGTGCCGTCCTACGAGCAGTACTTC.